These 13 T cell receptor beta chains were all obtained from the same sample, sequenced in a study of cytomegalovirus exposure and HLA in healthy donors. The PCR employed 60 Vbeta primers together with 13 Jbeta primers. The protocol was immunoSEQ multiplex PCR, while the TCRdb copy is restricted to in-frame clones and leaves out a portion. The repertoire holds tens of thousands of clones, with 73% as singletons. Source material: PBMCs. These receptors were taken from a man between 18 and 29 years old in good health and CMV-seronegative.

V and J are TRBV6-1 and TRBJ1-5; D gene uncertain. Germline CDR1 MNHNS, CDR2 SASEGT. The CDR3 contains 15 residues. Trimming stripped 4 bases from V and 2 bases from J, with 12 bases between. Here the CDR3 DNA reads TGTGCCAGCAGTGCTTCGGTGAGTGGCAATCAGCCCCAGCATTTT. It specifies CASSASVSGNQPQHF.

This chain uses TRBV4-2 with TRBJ2-7; perhaps TRBD1 as D (6 bases). This CDR3 comprises 16 residues. With 2 bases removed from V and 1 base from J, the gap between germline ends came to 15 bases. The V gene's germline CDR1 is LGHNA and CDR2 YNFKEQ. Written as DNA, the CDR3 is TGTGCCAGCAGCCAACTCCTGGCAGGGGCATCCTACGAGCAGTACTTC. Its translation is CASSQLLAGASYEQYF.

J is TRBJ1-5 and V is TRBV18; possibly TRBD1 for D (5 bases). CDR3 length: 15 residues. Germline V lookup: CDR1 KGHSH, CDR2 LQKENI. With 3 bases removed from V and 5 bases from J, the gap between germline ends came to 14 bases. The CDR3 spells CASSPSQGWDQPQHF. CDR3 bases: TGTGCCAGCTCACCCTCTCAGGGTTGGGATCAGCCCCAGCATTTT. Complete variable domain (other parts from reference TRBV18 and TRBJ1-5): NAGVMQNPRHLVRRRGQEARLRCSPMKGHSHVYWYRQLPEEGLKFMVYLQKENIIDESGMPKERFSAEFPKEGPSILRIQQVVRGDSAAYFCASSPSQGWDQPQHFGDGTRLSIL.

The chain couples TRBV5-1 to TRBJ2-1; 8 bases match TRBD2. This CDR3 region has 16 residues. The germline V gene encodes CDR1 SGHRS and CDR2 YFSETQ. Trimming at V came to 2 bases and at J to 5 bases, leaving 9 bases not matched to a gene. As DNA, the CDR3 is TGCGCCAGCAGCTTACGTCCGGCGGGAGGAAACAATGAGCAGTTCTTC. It translates to CASSLRPAGGNNEQFF.

The DNA of the CDR3 is TGTGCCAGCAGTACAGGACAGGGGAATCAGCCCCAGCATTTT. Its protein is CASSTGQGNQPQHF. The J gene is TRBJ1-5, the V gene TRBV27; 9 bases fit TRBD1. Trimming took 5 bases from V and 4 from J; bases not matched to a gene: 3. The CDR3 consists of 14 residues. The V gene's germline CDR1 is MNHEY and CDR2 SMNVEV (reference sequence).

V usage is TRBV2 and J usage is TRBJ2-1; TRBD1 agrees at 7 bases. Germline assignment: CDR1 SNHLY and CDR2 FYNNEI. V dropped 5 bases and J dropped 0; count of bases not matched to a gene: 4. The CDR3 is 15 amino acids. The CDR3 DNA follows: TGTGCCAGCAGTCTACAGGGGAGCTCCTACAATGAGCAGTTCTTC. The encoded protein is CASSLQGSSYNEQFF.

The chain employs TRBV13 and TRBJ2-7, with D possibly TRBD1 on 5 matching bases. With 5 bases removed from V and 1 base from J, the gap between germline ends came to 12 bases. Germline V gene lookup returns CDR1 PRHDT and CDR2 FYEKMQ (reference sequence). CDR3 size: 14 residues. The CDR3 DNA reads as TGTGCCAGCAGCCCTAAGGGGATTTCCTACGAGCAGTACTTC. It yields the protein CASSPKGISYEQYF. Using reference TRBV13 and TRBJ2-7 for the parts outside the CDR3, the full variable domain is AAGVIQSPRHLIKEKRETATLKCYPIPRHDTVYWYQQGPGQDPQFLISFYEKMQSDKGSIPDRFSAQQFSDYHSELNMSSLELGDSALYFCASSPKGISYEQYFGPGTRLTVT.

This chain links TRBV10-3 with TRBJ2-2; the D gene is possibly TRBD1 (6 bases). V gave up 6 bases and J gave up 0 bases, with 11 bases separating them. Per germline, CDR1 ENHRY and CDR2 SYGVKD. The CDR3 loop spans 15 amino acids. The CDR3 is CAISVGTTNTGELFF. The CDR3, as DNA: TGTGCCATCAGCGTCGGGACAACGAACACCGGGGAGCTGTTTTTT.

This sequence joins TRBV6-5 and TRBJ2-7; 10 bases are a match to TRBD1. Germline CDR1 is MNHEY and CDR2 is SVGAGI. This CDR3 region has 13 residues. With V trimmed by 2 bases and J by 7 bases, 2 bases remained unmatched. The CDR3, as DNA: TGTGCCAGCAGTTACGACAGGGGGCAAGAGCAGTACTTC. As protein: CASSYDRGQEQYF.

The chain has TRBV6-5 and TRBJ1-1; 7 nucleotides match TRBD1. In germline, CDR1 is MNHEY, CDR2 SVGAGI. V lost 0 bases, J lost 0 bases, and 1 base stayed unmatched. The CDR3 sequence is 15 residues long. The CDR3 spells CASSYSGQMNTEAFF. The CDR3 DNA reads as TGTGCCAGCAGTTACTCGGGACAGATGAACACTGAAGCTTTCTTT.

CDR3 in amino acids: CASKLSSSYEQYF. Here the CDR3 DNA reads TGTGCCAGCAAACTGTCTAGCTCCTACGAGCAGTACTTC. J is TRBJ2-7 and V is TRBV27; D unclear. Germline assignment: CDR1 MNHEY and CDR2 SMNVEV (reference sequence). V gave up 7 bases and J gave up 0 bases, with 10 bases separating them. The CDR3 consists of 13 residues.

This sequence joins TRBV16 and TRBJ2-1; 8 bases fit TRBD2. Germline assignment: CDR1 KGHSY and CDR2 FQNENV. The V segment lost 4 bases and the J segment 7 bases; nucleotides outside the gene matches: 9. The CDR3 is 15 residues long. CDR3 DNA sequence: TGTGCCAGCAGCCGCGTAGCGGGACTGGGGAATGAGCAGTTCTTC. Translating it yields CASSRVAGLGNEQFF.

This sequence joins TRBV7-2 and TRBJ1-1, with D possibly matching TRBD1 (5 bases). The CDR3 length is 14 residues. CDR1 is SGHTA and CDR2 is FQGNSA in the germline V gene. V was trimmed by 5 bases and J by 4 bases, leaving 14 bases between them. The CDR3 sequence: CASSTRGGGTEAFF. CDR3 coding DNA: TGTGCCAGCAGCACCCGGGGGGGTGGCACTGAAGCTTTCTTT.